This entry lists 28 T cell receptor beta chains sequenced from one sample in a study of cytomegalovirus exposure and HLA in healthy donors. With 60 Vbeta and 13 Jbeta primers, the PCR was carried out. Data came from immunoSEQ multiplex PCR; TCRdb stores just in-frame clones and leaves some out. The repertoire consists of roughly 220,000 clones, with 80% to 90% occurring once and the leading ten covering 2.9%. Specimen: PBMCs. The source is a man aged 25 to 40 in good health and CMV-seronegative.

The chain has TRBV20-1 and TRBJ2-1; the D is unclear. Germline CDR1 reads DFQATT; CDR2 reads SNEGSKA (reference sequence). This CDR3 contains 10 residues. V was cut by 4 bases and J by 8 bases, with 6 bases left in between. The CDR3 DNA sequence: TGCAGTGCTATGTCTGATGAGCAGTTCTTC. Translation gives CSAMSDEQFF.

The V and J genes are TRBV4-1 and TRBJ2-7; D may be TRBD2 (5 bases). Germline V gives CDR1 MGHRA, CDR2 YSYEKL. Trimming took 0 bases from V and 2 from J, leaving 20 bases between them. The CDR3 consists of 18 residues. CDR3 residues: CASSQDGSGTVPPYEQYF. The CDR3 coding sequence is TGCGCCAGCAGCCAAGATGGGAGCGGAACAGTCCCTCCCTACGAGCAGTACTTC.

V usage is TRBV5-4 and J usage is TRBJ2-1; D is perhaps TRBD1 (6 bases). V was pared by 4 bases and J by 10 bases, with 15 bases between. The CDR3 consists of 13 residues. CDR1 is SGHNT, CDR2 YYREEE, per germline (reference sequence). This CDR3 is CASSLQGRQEQFF. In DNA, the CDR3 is TGTGCCAGCAGCCTTCAGGGGCGGCAAGAGCAGTTCTTC.

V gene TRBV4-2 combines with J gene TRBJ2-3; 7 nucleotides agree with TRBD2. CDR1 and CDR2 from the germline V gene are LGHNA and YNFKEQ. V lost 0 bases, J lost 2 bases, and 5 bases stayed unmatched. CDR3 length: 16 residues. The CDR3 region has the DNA TGTGCCAGCAGCCAAGAAGGAGCGGGGAACACAGATACGCAGTATTTT. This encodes CASSQEGAGNTDTQYF.

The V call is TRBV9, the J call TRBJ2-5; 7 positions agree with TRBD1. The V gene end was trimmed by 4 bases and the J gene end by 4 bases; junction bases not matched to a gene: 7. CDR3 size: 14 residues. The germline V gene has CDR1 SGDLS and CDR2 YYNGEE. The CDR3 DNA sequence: TGTGCCAGCAGCCCCGGTAGGGGGCGAGAGACCCAGTACTTC. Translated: CASSPGRGRETQYF.

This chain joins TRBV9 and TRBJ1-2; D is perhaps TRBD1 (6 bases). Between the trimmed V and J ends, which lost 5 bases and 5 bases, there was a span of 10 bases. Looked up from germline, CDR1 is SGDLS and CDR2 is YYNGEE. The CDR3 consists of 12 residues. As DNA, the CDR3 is TGTGCCAGCAGTAGGGGGAGTTATGGCTACACCTTC. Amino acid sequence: CASSRGSYGYTF. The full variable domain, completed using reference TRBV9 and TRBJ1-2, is DSGVTQTPKHLITATGQRVTLRCSPRSGDLSVYWYQQSLDQGLQFLIQYYNGEERAKGNILERFSAQQFPDLHSELNLSSLELGDSALYFCASSRGSYGYTFGSGTRLTVV.

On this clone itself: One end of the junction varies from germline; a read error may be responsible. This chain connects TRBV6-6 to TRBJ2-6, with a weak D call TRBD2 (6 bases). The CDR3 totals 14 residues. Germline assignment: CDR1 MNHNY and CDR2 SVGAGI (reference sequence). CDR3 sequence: CASSGGTGASVLTF. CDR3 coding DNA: TGTGCCAGCAGTGGGGGGACTGGGGCCAGCGTCCTGACTTTC.

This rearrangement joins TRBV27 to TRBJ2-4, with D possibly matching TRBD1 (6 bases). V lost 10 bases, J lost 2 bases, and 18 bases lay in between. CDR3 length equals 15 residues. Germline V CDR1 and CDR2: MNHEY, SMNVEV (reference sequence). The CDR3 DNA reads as TGTGCCACCAGGACAATCAGGGGACCCAAAAACATTCAGTACTTC. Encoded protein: CATRTIRGPKNIQYF.

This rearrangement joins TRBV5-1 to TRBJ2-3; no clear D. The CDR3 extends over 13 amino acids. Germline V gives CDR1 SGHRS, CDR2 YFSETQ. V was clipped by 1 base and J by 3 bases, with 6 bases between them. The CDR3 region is CASSLSVTDTQYF. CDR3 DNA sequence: TGCGCCAGCAGCTTGAGCGTTACAGATACGCAGTATTTT. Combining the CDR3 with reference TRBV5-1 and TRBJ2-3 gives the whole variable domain KAGVTQTPRYLIKTRGQQVTLSCSPISGHRSVSWYQQTPGQGLQFLFEYFSETQRNKGNFPGRFSGRQFSNSRSEMNVSTLELGDSALYLCASSLSVTDTQYFGPGTRLTVL.

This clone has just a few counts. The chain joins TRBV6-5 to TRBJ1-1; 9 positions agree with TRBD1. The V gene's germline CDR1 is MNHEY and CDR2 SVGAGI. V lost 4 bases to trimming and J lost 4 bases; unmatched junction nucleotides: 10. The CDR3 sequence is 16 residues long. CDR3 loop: CASSFLPGQGITEAFF. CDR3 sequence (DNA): TGTGCCAGCAGTTTCCTGCCGGGACAGGGAATCACTGAAGCTTTCTTT.

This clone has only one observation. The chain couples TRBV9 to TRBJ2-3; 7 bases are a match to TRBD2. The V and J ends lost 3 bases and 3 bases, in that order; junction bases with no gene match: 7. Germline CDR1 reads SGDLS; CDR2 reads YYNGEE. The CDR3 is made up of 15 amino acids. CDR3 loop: CASSAAGDLTDTQYF. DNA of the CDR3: TGTGCCAGCAGCGCCGCGGGGGACCTTACAGATACGCAGTATTTT.

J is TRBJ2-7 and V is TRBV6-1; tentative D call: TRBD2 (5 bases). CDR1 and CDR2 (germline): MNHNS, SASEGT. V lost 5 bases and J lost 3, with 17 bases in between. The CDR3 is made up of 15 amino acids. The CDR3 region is CASSKGAALNYEQYF. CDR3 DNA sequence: TGTGCCAGCAGTAAAGGAGCGGCTTTGAACTACGAGCAGTACTTC.

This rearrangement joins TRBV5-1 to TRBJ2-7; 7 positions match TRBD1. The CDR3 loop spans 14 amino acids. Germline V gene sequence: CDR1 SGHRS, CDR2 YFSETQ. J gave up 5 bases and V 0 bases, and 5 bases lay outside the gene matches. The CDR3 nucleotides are TGCGCCAGCAGCTTGGAGGGGGCACGGCACGAGCAGTACTTC. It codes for CASSLEGARHEQYF.

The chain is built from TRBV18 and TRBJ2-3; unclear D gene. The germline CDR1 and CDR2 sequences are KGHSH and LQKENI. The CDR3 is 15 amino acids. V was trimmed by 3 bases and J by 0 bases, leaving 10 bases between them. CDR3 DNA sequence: TGTGCCAGCTCACCCGACTCGCACAGCACAGATACGCAGTATTTT. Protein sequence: CASSPDSHSTDTQYF.

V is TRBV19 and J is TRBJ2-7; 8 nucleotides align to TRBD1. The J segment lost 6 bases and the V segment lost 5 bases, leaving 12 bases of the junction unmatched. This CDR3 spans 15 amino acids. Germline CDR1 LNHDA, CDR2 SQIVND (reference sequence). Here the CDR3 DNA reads TGTGCCAGTAGTGTTATGCCCAGGGGGCTTCGCGAGCAGTACTTC. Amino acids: CASSVMPRGLREQYF.

Here the CDR3 DNA reads TGTGCCAGCAGCTTAGGTAGCGGGGAGCAGTACTTC. This gives the protein CASSLGSGEQYF. V gene TRBV7-9 combines with J gene TRBJ2-7; 7 bases line up with TRBD2. Germline trimming cut 1 base from V and 7 bases from J; bases unmatched to any gene: 1. The CDR3 runs to 12 residues. Germline loops: CDR1 SEHNR, CDR2 FQNEAQ (reference sequence).

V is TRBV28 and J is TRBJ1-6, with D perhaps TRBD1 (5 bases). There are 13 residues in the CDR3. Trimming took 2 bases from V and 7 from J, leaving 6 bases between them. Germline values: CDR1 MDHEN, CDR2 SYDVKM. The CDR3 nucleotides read TGTGCCAGCAGTTTACGGGGGAATTCACCCCTCCACTTT. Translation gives CASSLRGNSPLHF.

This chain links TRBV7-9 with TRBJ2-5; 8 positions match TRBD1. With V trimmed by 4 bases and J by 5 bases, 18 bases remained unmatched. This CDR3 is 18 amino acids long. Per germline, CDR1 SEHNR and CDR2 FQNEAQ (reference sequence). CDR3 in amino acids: CASSSLGQGGPRGETQYF. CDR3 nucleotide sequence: TGTGCCAGCAGCTCCCTTGGACAGGGAGGACCTCGGGGGGAGACCCAGTACTTC.

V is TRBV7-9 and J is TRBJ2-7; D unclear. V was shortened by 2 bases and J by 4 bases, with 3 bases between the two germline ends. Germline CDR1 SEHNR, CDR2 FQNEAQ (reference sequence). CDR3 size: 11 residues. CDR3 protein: CASSLQYEQYF. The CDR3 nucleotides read TGTGCCAGCAGCTTACAGTACGAGCAGTACTTC.

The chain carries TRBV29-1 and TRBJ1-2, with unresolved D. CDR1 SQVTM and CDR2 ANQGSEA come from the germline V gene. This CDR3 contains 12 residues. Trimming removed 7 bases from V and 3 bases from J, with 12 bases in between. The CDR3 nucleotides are TGCAGCGCGGGATCTTTGGACTATGGCTACACCTTC. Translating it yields CSAGSLDYGYTF. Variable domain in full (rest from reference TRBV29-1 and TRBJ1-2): SAVISQKPSRDICQRGTSLTIQCQVDSQVTMMFWYRQQPGQSLTLIATANQGSEATYESGFVIDKFPISRPNLTFSTLTVSNMSPEDSSIYLCSAGSLDYGYTFGSGTRLTVV.

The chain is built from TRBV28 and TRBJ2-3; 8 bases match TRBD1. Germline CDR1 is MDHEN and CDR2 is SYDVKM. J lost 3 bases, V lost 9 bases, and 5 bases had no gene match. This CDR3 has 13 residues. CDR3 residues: CASLTGGTDTQYF. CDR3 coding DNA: TGTGCCAGTCTCACAGGGGGAACAGATACGCAGTATTTT.

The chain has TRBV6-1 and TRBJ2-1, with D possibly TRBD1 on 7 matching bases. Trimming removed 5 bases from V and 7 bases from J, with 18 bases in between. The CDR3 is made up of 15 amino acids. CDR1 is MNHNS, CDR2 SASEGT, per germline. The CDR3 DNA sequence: TGTGCCAGCAGTCCCCGACAGGGTCGGGGGAATGAGCAGTTCTTC. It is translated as CASSPRQGRGNEQFF.

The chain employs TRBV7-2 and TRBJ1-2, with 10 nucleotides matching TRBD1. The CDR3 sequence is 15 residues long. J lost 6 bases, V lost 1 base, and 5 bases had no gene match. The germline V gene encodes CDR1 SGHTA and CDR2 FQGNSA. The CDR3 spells CASSLVGQGFNGYTF. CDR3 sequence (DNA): TGTGCCAGCAGCTTAGTGGGACAGGGGTTTAATGGCTACACCTTC.

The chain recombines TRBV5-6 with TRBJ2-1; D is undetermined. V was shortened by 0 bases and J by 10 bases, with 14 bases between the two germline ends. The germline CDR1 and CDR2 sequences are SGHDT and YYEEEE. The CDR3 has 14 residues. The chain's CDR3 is CASSLEHRFGEQFF. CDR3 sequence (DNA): TGTGCCAGCAGCTTGGAGCACCGATTCGGGGAGCAGTTCTTC.

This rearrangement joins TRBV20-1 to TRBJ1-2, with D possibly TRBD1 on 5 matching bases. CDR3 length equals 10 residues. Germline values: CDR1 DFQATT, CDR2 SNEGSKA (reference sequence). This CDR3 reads CTPIGGGYTF. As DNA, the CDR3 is TGCACCCCGATCGGGGGTGGCTACACCTTC.

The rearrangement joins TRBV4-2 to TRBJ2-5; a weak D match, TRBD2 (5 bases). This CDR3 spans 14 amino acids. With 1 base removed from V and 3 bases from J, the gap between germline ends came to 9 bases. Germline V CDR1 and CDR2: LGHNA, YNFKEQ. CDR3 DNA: TGTGCCAGCAGCCAAGGGAGCGGAAAAGAGACCCAGTACTTC. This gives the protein CASSQGSGKETQYF.

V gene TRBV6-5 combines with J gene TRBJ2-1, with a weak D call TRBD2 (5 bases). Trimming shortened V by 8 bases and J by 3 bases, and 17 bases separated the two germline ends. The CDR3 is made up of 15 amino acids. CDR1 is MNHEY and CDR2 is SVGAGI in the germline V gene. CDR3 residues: CASRGVGGLYNEQFF. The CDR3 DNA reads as TGTGCCAGCCGGGGAGTTGGAGGACTCTACAATGAGCAGTTCTTC.

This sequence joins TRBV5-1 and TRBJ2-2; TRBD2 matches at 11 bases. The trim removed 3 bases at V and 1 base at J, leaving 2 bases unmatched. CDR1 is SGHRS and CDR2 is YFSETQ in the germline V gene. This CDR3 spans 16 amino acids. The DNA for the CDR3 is TGCGCCAGCAGCTCCGGACTAGCGGGGAACACCGGGGAGCTGTTTTTT. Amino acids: CASSSGLAGNTGELFF.